A single sample gave rise to the 19 T cell receptor beta chains below, sequenced in a study of neoadjuvant anti-PD-1 for oral cavity cancer. This table comes from immunoSEQ multiplex PCR, and its TCRdb copy is limited to in-frame clones, with some not included. The sample consists of about 81,000 clones, more than 80% of them appearing once. The sample was PBMCs, taken before nivolumab (anti-PD-1) treatment. These receptors all stem from a person aged 40 to 85 with oral cavity squamous cell carcinoma.

V gene TRBV5-1 combines with J gene TRBJ1-2, with unresolved D. Germline CDR1 is SGHRS and CDR2 is YFSETQ. V lost 4 bases and J lost 2, with 12 bases in between. CDR3 length: 14 residues. The CDR3 coding sequence is TGCGCCAGCAGCCCGGATAGCTGGAACTATGGCTACACCTTC. Encoded protein: CASSPDSWNYGYTF.

V gene TRBV11-2 combines with J gene TRBJ2-7, with D possibly TRBD2 on 6 matching bases. CDR1 is SGHAT, CDR2 FQNNGV, per germline. CDR3 length: 15 amino acids. V shed 3 bases and J shed 3 bases, with 15 bases lying between them. The CDR3 reads CASSLGRQFVYEQYF. The CDR3, as DNA: TGTGCCAGCAGCTTGGGGAGGCAGTTCGTCTACGAGCAGTACTTC.

The V and J genes are TRBV5-4 and TRBJ1-4; D is ambiguous. The germline V gene has CDR1 SGHNT and CDR2 YYREEE (reference sequence). This CDR3 comprises 15 residues. Between the trimmed V and J ends, which lost 0 bases and 0 bases, there was a span of 6 bases. CDR3 in amino acids: CASSLGGTTNEKLFF. The CDR3 nucleotides are TGTGCCAGCAGCTTGGGAGGGACAACTAATGAAAAACTGTTTTTT.

This clone is a singleton in its sample. CDR3 residues: CASSPRDRGGGNTEAFF. DNA for the CDR3: TGTGCCAGCAGCCCCCGGGACAGGGGAGGGGGGAACACTGAAGCTTTCTTT. The V and J genes are TRBV9 and TRBJ1-1, with 10 bases fitting TRBD1. Germline loops: CDR1 SGDLS, CDR2 YYNGEE. The CDR3 spans 17 residues. The J segment lost 1 base and the V segment lost 4 bases, leaving 10 bases of the junction unmatched.

This chain connects TRBV7-6 to TRBJ1-4; 7 nucleotides align to TRBD1. Germline-derived CDR1 and CDR2 are SGHVS and FNYEAQ. CDR3 size: 14 residues. J was trimmed by 5 bases and V by 5 bases; bases with no gene match: 5. CDR3 in amino acids: CASSATGLNEKLFF. DNA for the CDR3: TGTGCCAGCAGCGCGACAGGGCTAAATGAAAAACTGTTTTTT.

The chain combines TRBV6-1 with TRBJ2-3; D not resolved. Germline values: CDR1 MNHNS, CDR2 SASEGT. V was trimmed by 7 bases and J by 0 bases, leaving 11 bases between them. The CDR3 covers 14 residues. CDR3 region: CASTGRRSTDTQYF. The CDR3 bases are TGTGCCAGCACCGGACGTAGAAGCACAGATACGCAGTATTTT.

The genes are TRBV7-6 and TRBJ2-6; the D is unclear. The V and J ends lost 5 bases and 0 bases respectively, with 5 bases between them. Germline values: CDR1 SGHVS, CDR2 FNYEAQ. CDR3 length equals 14 residues. CDR3: CASSPRSGANVLTF. The CDR3, as DNA: TGTGCCAGCAGCCCCCGCTCTGGGGCCAACGTCCTGACTTTC.

This chain joins TRBV10-2 and TRBJ1-4; 9 nucleotides agree with TRBD1. Germline V gene data show CDR1 as WSHSY and CDR2 as SAAADI. The CDR3 loop spans 16 amino acids. The V segment lost 3 bases and the J segment 6 bases; nucleotides outside the gene matches: 8. As DNA, the CDR3 is TGCGCCAGCAGTGAAGGACAGGGGTCTTCCTATGAAAAACTGTTTTTT. The encoded protein is CASSEGQGSSYEKLFF.

The chain employs TRBV7-8 and TRBJ1-5, with TRBD1 matching over 8 bases. V lost 5 bases to trimming and J lost 6 bases; unmatched junction nucleotides: 9. CDR3 length: 15 amino acids. Germline values: CDR1 SGHVS, CDR2 FQNEAQ. The CDR3 spells CASSLGQGAVQPQHF. CDR3 DNA: TGTGCCAGCAGCCTGGGGCAGGGGGCGGTTCAGCCCCAGCATTTT.

The V and J genes are TRBV5-5 and TRBJ1-2; TRBD1 matches 8 bases. With V trimmed by 5 bases and J by 6 bases, 6 bases remained unmatched. CDR3 length equals 13 residues. Germline V lookup: CDR1 SGHKS, CDR2 YYEKEE (reference sequence). The CDR3 sequence: CASSFTGGDGYTF. The CDR3 DNA reads TGTGCCAGCAGTTTTACAGGGGGGGATGGCTACACCTTC.

The sample holds a few counts of this clone. V is TRBV5-1 and J is TRBJ2-7; the match to TRBD2 covers 8 bases. CDR3 length: 15 residues. CDR1 is SGHRS and CDR2 is YFSETQ in the germline V gene. J gave up 2 bases and V 3 bases, and 7 bases lay outside the gene matches. The CDR3 region has the DNA TGCGCCAGCAGCTCTAGCGGGCGAGATACCTACGAGCAGTACTTC. Protein: CASSSSGRDTYEQYF.

The genes are TRBV19 and TRBJ2-1; 8 bases align to TRBD1. Germline lookup yields CDR1 LNHDA and CDR2 SQIVND (reference sequence). V shed 1 base, J shed 13 bases, and the junction held 9 bases outside the gene matches. CDR3 length: 14 amino acids. CDR3 protein: CASSIGPGGQGQFF. As DNA, the CDR3 is TGTGCCAGTAGTATAGGGCCGGGCGGACAGGGCCAGTTCTTC.

J is TRBJ1-1 and V is TRBV19, with no clear D. The germline gives CDR1 LNHDA, CDR2 SQIVND (reference sequence). V was cut by 8 bases and J by 1 base, with 5 bases left in between. The CDR3 contains 11 residues. The CDR3 DNA follows: TGTGCCAGTCGGGGGAACACTGAAGCTTTCTTT. Translated, it gives CASRGNTEAFF.

This clone has just one count. The rearrangement joins TRBV30 to TRBJ1-2; D gene ambiguous. The CDR3 consists of 12 residues. Per germline, CDR1 GTSNPN and CDR2 SVGIG (reference sequence). Trimming removed 0 bases from V and 8 bases from J, with 10 bases in between. The CDR3 region has the DNA TGTGCCTGGAGTGTAGCATACGTAGGCTACACCTTC. This sequence encodes CAWSVAYVGYTF.

The genes are TRBV5-4 and TRBJ1-4, with D tentatively TRBD1 (6 bases). CDR3 size: 15 residues. Germline values: CDR1 SGHNT, CDR2 YYREEE (reference sequence). With 4 bases removed from V and 8 bases from J, the gap between germline ends came to 18 bases. The CDR3 DNA is TGTGCCAGCAGCCCTCAAGGGGGTATTCGCGAAAAACTGTTTTTT. This codes for CASSPQGGIREKLFF. Variable domain in full (rest from reference TRBV5-4 and TRBJ1-4): ETGVTQSPTHLIKTRGQQVTLRCSSQSGHNTVSWYQQALGQGPQFIFQYYREEENGRGNFPPRFSGLQFPNYSSELNVNALELDDSALYLCASSPQGGIREKLFFGSGTQLSVL.

The chain employs TRBV11-1 and TRBJ2-3; TRBD2 might be the D (5 bases). The CDR3 spans 16 residues. Germline-derived CDR1 and CDR2 are SGHAT and FQDESV (reference sequence). V was pared by 3 bases and J by 2 bases, with 15 bases between. The CDR3 here is CASSFWAGTDTDTQYF. The CDR3 DNA is TGTGCCAGCAGCTTCTGGGCGGGTACGGACACAGATACGCAGTATTTT.

This clone was seen once. The gene calls are TRBV27 and TRBJ1-1; TRBD1 matches 9 bases. This CDR3 region has 14 residues. Trimming cost V 4 bases and J 1 base; bases outside gene matches: 1. From germline, CDR1 is MNHEY and CDR2 SMNVEV (reference sequence). The CDR3 protein is CASSWGQGNTEAFF. The DNA for the CDR3 is TGTGCCAGCAGTTGGGGACAGGGGAACACTGAAGCTTTCTTT.

The chain links TRBV30 to TRBJ1-2; no clear D gene. The CDR3 is 14 residues long. V was clipped by 1 base and J by 2 bases, with 11 bases between them. Germline V gene data show CDR1 as GTSNPN and CDR2 as SVGIG (reference sequence). The DNA for the CDR3 is TGTGCCTGGAGTGAAACCCCCCTCAACTATGGCTACACCTTC. Protein sequence: CAWSETPLNYGYTF. Based on the CDR3 plus reference TRBV30 and TRBJ1-2, the full variable domain is SQTIHQWPATLVQPVGSPLSLECTVEGTSNPNLYWYRQAAGRGLQLLFYSVGIGQISSEVPQNLSASRPQDRQFILSSKKLLLSDSGFYLCAWSETPLNYGYTFGSGTRLTVV.

The rearrangement joins TRBV19 to TRBJ2-1; no clear D gene. Per the germline V gene, CDR1 is LNHDA and CDR2 is SQIVND (reference sequence). Deletions cut 6 bases from V and 5 bases from J, with 8 bases between. The CDR3 sequence is 12 residues long. CDR3 protein: CASRPKNNEQFF. CDR3 DNA: TGTGCCAGTAGGCCGAAGAACAATGAGCAGTTCTTC.